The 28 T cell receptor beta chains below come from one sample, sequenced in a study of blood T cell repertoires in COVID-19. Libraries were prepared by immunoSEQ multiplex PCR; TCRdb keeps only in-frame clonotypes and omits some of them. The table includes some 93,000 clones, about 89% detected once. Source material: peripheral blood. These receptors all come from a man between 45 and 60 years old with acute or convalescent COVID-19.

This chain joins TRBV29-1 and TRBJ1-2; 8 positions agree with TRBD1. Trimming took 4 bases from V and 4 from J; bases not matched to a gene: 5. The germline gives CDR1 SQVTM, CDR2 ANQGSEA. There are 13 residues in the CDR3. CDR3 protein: CSVAFGQGYGYTF. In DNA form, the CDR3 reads TGCAGCGTTGCCTTCGGACAGGGCTATGGCTACACCTTC.

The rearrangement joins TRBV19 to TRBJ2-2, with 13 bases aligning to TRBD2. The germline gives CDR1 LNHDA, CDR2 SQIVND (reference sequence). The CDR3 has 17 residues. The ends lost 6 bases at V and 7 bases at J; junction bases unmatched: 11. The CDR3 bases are TGTGCCAGTAGCTCCTCTACTAGCGGGAGGGCCCTCGGGGAGCTGTTTTTT. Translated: CASSSSTSGRALGELFF.

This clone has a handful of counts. CDR3 DNA: TGCGCCAGCAGTGGACCCGGGACAGTCCGAAACGAAGCTTTCTTT. The encoded protein is CASSGPGTVRNEAFF. The chain uses TRBV10-1 and TRBJ1-1; TRBD1 matches 7 bases. There are 15 residues in the CDR3. In germline, CDR1 is WNHNN, CDR2 SYGVQD (reference sequence). Unmatched junction bases numbered 13, after V lost 4 bases and J lost 8 bases.

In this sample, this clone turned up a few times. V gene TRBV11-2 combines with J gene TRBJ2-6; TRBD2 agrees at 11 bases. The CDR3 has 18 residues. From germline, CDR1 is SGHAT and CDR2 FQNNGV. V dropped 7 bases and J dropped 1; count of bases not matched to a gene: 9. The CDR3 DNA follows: TGTGCCAGCAACCGACTAGCGGGATCGAAATCTGGGGCCAACGTCCTGACTTTC. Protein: CASNRLAGSKSGANVLTF. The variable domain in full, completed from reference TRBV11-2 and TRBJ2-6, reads EAGVAQSPRYKIIEKRQSVAFWCNPISGHATLYWYQQILGQGPKLLIQFQNNGVVDDSQLPKDRFSAERLKGVDSTLKIQPAKLEDSAVYLCASNRLAGSKSGANVLTFGAGSRLTVL.

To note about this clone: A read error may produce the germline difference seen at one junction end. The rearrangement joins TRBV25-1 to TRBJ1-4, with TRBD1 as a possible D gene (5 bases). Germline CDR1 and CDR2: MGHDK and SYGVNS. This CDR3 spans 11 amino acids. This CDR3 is CASSRWGGVVF. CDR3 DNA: TGTGCCAGCAGCCGTTGGGGGGGTGTCGTTTTT.

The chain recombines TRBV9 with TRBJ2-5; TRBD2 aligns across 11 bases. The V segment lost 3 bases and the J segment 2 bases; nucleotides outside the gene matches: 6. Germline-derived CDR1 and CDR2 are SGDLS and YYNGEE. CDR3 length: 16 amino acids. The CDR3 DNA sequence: TGTGCCAGCAGCGCCAAGACTAGCGGGGTTCAAGAGACCCAGTACTTC. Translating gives CASSAKTSGVQETQYF.

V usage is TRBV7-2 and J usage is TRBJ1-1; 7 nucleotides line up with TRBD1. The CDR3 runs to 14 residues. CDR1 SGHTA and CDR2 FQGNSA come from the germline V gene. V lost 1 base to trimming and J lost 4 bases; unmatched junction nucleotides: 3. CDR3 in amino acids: CASSLVTGFTEAFF. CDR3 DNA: TGTGCCAGCAGCTTAGTGACAGGGTTCACTGAAGCTTTCTTT.

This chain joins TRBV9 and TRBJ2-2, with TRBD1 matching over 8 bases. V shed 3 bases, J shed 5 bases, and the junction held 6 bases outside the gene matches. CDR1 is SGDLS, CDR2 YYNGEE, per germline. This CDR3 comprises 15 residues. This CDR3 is CASSGTGGRTGELFF. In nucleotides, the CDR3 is TGTGCCAGCAGCGGAACAGGGGGAAGGACCGGGGAGCTGTTTTTT.

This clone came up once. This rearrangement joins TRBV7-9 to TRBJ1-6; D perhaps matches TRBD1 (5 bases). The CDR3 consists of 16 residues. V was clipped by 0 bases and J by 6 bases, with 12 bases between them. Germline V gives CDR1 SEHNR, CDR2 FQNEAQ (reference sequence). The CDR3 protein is CASSLAPLDSNSPLHF. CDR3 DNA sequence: TGTGCCAGCAGCTTAGCCCCCCTTGACAGTAATTCACCCCTCCACTTT.

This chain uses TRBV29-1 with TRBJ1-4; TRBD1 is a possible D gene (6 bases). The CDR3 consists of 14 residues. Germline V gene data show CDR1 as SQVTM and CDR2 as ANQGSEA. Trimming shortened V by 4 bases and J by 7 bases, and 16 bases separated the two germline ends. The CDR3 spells CSVGDTGKSEKLFF. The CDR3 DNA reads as TGCAGCGTTGGGGACACGGGCAAAAGTGAAAAACTGTTTTTT.

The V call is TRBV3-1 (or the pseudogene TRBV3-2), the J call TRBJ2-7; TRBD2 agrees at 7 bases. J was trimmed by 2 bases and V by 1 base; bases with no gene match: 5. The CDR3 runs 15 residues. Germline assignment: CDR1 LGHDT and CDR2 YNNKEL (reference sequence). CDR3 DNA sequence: TGTGCCAGCAGCCAAGGGCTAGCGGCCCCCTACGAGCAGTACTTC. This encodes CASSQGLAAPYEQYF.

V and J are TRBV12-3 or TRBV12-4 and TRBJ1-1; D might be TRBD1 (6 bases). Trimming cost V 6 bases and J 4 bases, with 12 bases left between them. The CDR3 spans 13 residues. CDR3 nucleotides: TGTGCCAGCAGCCCAGACAGGCGCACTGAAGCTTTCTTT. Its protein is CASSPDRRTEAFF.

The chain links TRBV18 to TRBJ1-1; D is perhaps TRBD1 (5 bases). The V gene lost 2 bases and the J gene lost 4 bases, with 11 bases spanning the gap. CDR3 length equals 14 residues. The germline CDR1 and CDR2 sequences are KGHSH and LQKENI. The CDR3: CASSPGGGGTEAFF. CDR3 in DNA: TGTGCCAGCTCACCAGGGGGAGGCGGCACTGAAGCTTTCTTT.

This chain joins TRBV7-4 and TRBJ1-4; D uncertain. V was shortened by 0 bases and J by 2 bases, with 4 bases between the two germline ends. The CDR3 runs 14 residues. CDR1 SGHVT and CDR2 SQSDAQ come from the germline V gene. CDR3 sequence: CASSLARTNEKLFF. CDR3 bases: TGTGCCAGCAGCTTAGCCAGGACTAATGAAAAACTGTTTTTT.

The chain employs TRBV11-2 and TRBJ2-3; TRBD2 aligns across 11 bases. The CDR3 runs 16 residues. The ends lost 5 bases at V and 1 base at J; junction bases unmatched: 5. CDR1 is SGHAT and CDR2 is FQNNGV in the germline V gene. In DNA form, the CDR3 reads TGTGCCAGCAGCCTGGGACTAGCGGAGGGCACAGATACGCAGTATTTT. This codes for CASSLGLAEGTDTQYF.

The CDR3 loop reads CASSARTRDRGQGYTF. CDR3 in DNA: TGTGCCAGCAGCGCCAGAACCCGGGACAGGGGGCAAGGCTACACCTTC. The chain carries TRBV11-3 and TRBJ1-2; 12 nucleotides align to TRBD1. Germline V lookup: CDR1 SGHNT, CDR2 YENEEA. The V segment lost 5 bases and the J segment 8 bases; nucleotides outside the gene matches: 12. The CDR3 is 16 amino acids.

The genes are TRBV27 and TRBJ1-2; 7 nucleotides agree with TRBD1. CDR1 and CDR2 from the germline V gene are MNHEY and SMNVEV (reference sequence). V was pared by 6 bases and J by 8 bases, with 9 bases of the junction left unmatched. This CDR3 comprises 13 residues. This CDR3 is CASSQTGKGGYTF. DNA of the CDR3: TGTGCCAGCAGCCAGACAGGGAAAGGGGGCTACACCTTC.

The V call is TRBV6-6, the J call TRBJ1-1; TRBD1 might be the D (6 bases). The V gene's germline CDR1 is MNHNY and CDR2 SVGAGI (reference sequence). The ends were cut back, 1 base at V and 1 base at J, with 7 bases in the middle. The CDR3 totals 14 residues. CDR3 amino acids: CASSYLQGNTEAFF. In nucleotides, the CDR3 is TGTGCCAGCAGTTACTTACAGGGGAACACTGAAGCTTTCTTT.

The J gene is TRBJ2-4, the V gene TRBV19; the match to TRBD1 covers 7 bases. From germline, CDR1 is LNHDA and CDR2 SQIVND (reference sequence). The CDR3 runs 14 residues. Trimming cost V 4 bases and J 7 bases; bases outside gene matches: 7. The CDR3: CASSTGGVKNIQYF. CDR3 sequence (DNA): TGTGCCAGTAGTACAGGGGGAGTAAAGAACATTCAGTACTTC.

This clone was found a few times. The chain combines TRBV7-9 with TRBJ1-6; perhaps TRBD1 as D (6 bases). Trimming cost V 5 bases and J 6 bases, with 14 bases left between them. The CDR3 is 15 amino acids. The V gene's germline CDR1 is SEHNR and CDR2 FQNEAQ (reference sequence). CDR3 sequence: CASSPSDSLNSPLHF. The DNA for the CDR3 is TGTGCCAGCAGCCCATCGGACAGTCTTAATTCACCCCTCCACTTT.

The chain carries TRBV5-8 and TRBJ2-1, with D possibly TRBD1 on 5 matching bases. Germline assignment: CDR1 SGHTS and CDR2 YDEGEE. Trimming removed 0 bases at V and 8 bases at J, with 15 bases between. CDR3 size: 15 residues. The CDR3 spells CASSLGARQNDEQFF. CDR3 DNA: TGTGCCAGCAGCTTGGGCGCTCGACAGAATGATGAGCAGTTCTTC.

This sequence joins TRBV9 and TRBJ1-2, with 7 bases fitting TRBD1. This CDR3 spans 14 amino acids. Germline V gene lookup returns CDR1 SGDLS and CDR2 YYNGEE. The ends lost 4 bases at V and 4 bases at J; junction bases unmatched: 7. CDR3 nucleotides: TGTGCCAGCAGCCCCCGGACAGGCGTCTATGGCTACACCTTC. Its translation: CASSPRTGVYGYTF.

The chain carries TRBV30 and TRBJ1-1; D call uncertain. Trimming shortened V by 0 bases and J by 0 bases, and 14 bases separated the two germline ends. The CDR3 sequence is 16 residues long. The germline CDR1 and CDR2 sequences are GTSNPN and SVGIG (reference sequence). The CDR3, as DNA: TGTGCCTGGAGTGTCCGGTTTCGTACCATGAACACTGAAGCTTTCTTT. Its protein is CAWSVRFRTMNTEAFF.

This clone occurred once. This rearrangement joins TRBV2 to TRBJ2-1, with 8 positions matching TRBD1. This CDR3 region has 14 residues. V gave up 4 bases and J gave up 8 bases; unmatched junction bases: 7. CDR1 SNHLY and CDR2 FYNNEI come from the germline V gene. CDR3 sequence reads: CASSVFTTGDEQFF. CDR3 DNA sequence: TGTGCCAGCAGTGTTTTTACGACAGGGGATGAGCAGTTCTTC.

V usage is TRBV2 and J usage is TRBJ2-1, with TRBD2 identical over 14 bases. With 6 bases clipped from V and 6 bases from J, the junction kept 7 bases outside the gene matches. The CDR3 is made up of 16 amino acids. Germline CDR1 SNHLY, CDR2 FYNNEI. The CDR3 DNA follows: TGTGCCAGCAGGCCACGACTAGCGGGAGGGGGCAATGAGCAGTTCTTC. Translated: CASRPRLAGGGNEQFF.

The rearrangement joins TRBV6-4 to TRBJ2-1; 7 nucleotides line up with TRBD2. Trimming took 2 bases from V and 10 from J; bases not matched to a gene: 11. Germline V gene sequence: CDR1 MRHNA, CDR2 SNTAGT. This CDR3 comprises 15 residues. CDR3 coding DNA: TGTGCCAGCAGTGACGGACTAGGGACCAGAGCCGAGCAGTTCTTC. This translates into CASSDGLGTRAEQFF.

Here the CDR3 reads CASSLIADYEQYF. The CDR3 DNA sequence: TGTGCCAGCAGTTTGATAGCGGACTACGAGCAGTACTTC. The chain is built from TRBV12-3 or TRBV12-4 and TRBJ2-7, with D perhaps matching TRBD2 (6 bases). V was shortened by 3 bases and J by 3 bases, with 9 bases between the two germline ends. The CDR3 runs 13 residues.

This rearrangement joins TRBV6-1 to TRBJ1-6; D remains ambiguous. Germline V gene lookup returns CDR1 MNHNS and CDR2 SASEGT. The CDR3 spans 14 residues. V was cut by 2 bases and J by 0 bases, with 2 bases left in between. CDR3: CASSEYSYNSPLHF. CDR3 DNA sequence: TGTGCCAGCAGTGAATACTCCTATAATTCACCCCTCCACTTT.